This is a list of T cell receptor beta chains from one sample in a study of shared clonotypes between healthy human individuals. Measured with immunoSEQ multiplex PCR; TCRdb has only the in-frame clones, and not every one. The sample includes a few hundred thousand clones, just under 97% of them seen just once. The sample comprised naive CD8+ T cells sorted from blood. Source of these receptors: a woman in her twenties or thirties in good health. Both conserved end residues are part of each CDR3. A D gene is named only where the DNA matches it firmly.

v_gene,j_gene,d_gene,CDR3nt,CDR3aa
TRBV7-8,TRBJ1-4,-,TGTGCCAGCAGCTTAGTGGGTTTGAATGAAAAACTGTTTTTT,CASSLVGLNEKLFF
TRBV7-9,TRBJ2-3,TRBD2,TGTGCCAGCAGCACAGGGACTAGCGGGAGTTCAGATACGCAGTATTTT,CASSTGTSGSSDTQYF
TRBV5-4,TRBJ2-3,-,TGTGCCAGCAGCTTCCCTGACCGCGCTGATACGCAGTATTTT,CASSFPDRADTQYF
TRBV27,TRBJ1-1,-,TGTGCCAGCAGTTTATCGAACGGGAACACTGAAGCTTTCTTT,CASSLSNGNTEAFF
TRBV6-1,TRBJ2-7,TRBD2,TGTGCCAGCAGTGAACGGGGGGAAACCTACGAGCAGTACTTC,CASSERGETYEQYF
TRBV7-6,TRBJ2-7,-,TGTGCCAGCAGCCCCGGGTACGAGCAGTACTTC,CASSPGYEQYF
TRBV7-9,TRBJ2-3,-,TGTGCCAGCAGCCCAGAGCCCCACACAGATACGCAGTATTTT,CASSPEPHTDTQYF
TRBV7-9,TRBJ2-1,TRBD2,TGTGCCAGCAGCTTATTCCCGGGACTAGTTGTTTCCAATGAGCAGTTCTTC,CASSLFPGLVVSNEQFF
TRBV10-3,TRBJ2-5,-,TGTGCCATCAGTGAGCCGCCCTGGGGTGGGGAGACCCAGTACTTC,CAISEPPWGGETQYF
TRBV27,TRBJ2-7,-,TGTGCCAGCAGCCCGTACACGAGCTCCTACGAGCAGTACTTC,CASSPYTSSYEQYF
TRBV5-4,TRBJ1-1,-,TGTGCCAGCAGCCCCCATAACACTGAAGCTTTCTTT,CASSPHNTEAFF